What follows is one TCR beta chain and its context. Its cognate antigen is unknown. The primer mix had 60 Vbeta and 13 Jbeta primers. Profiled with immunoSEQ multiplex PCR; TCRdb holds only in-frame clones, not every one. This specimen shows about 160,000 clones; the ten leading clones hold over 1%. This record belongs to a study of cytomegalovirus exposure and HLA in healthy donors. Study outcomes and limitations: As a later analysis revealed, the rate of TCR association differed by HLA locus, with DRB1 most and HLA-C fewest. The study recorded 150 to 200 TCR beta chains that were cytomegalovirus-associated.

V was pared by 1 base and J by 3 bases, with 6 bases of the junction left unmatched. Per the germline V gene, CDR1 is LNHDA and CDR2 is SQIVND (reference sequence). This CDR3 comprises 15 residues. The chain joins TRBV19 to TRBJ2-7; 7 nucleotides line up with TRBD1. Source material: PBMCs. This receptor was taken from a woman aged 60-70 years in good health and CMV-seronegative. The CDR3: CASSIGQGPFYEQYF. CDR3 bases: TGTGCCAGTAGTATAGGACAGGGACCCTTCTACGAGCAGTACTTC.